This record concerns one TCR beta chain sequence. The antigen is unknown. These data originate in a study of beta chain features in type 1 diabetes. Reverse transcribing all isolated RNA meant expressed TCRB transcripts were sequenced. Sequencing used immunoSEQ multiplex PCR; TCRdb keeps in-frame clones, though not all of them. The table includes about 290,000 clones, under 8.5% detected once. This CDR3 contains 13 residues. The germline V gene has CDR1 GTSNPN and CDR2 SVGIG (reference sequence). Overall study findings and caveats: PCR might favor shorter templates, but any such skew would affect patients and controls equally.

The receptor was derived from a young woman in good health. This chain joins TRBV30 and TRBJ1-5; D may be TRBD1 (5 bases). The end of the DNA is better explained by TRBJ2-3, so the J call may be wrong. The material sequenced was central memory CD4+ T cells from blood. The DNA for the CDR3 is TGTGCCTGGCAGGGTGGGCCAAATCAGCCCCAGTATTTT. It encodes CAWQGGPNQPQYF.